A single sample gave rise to the 25 T cell receptor beta chains below, sequenced in a study of T cells after somatic rescue of genetic block. Data came from immunoSEQ multiplex PCR; TCRdb stores just in-frame clones and leaves some out. The sample yields more than 10,000 clones, 65% to 85% seen once. Source material: peripheral blood mononuclear cells (PBMCs). Receptors were obtained from a boy under 18.

V gene TRBV10-3 combines with J gene TRBJ2-5; 7 bases agree with TRBD2. Per germline, CDR1 ENHRY and CDR2 SYGVKD. The CDR3 totals 15 residues. V lost 5 bases and J lost 1; bases outside the gene matches: 7. CDR3 protein: CAISSRDYPQETQYF. The CDR3 bases are TGTGCCATCAGTTCCCGGGACTATCCCCAAGAGACCCAGTACTTC.

In its sample, this clone is medium-sized (0.01 to 0.1%). The genes are TRBV7-8 and TRBJ1-5; 9 nucleotides match TRBD1. This CDR3 spans 15 amino acids. Germline V gene lookup returns CDR1 SGHVS and CDR2 FQNEAQ. V was pared by 4 bases and J by 4 bases, with 5 bases of the junction left unmatched. CDR3 nucleotides: TGTGCCAGCAGCTCCAACAGGGGGCCTAATCAGCCCCAGCATTTT. Its protein is CASSSNRGPNQPQHF. Based on the CDR3 plus reference TRBV7-8 and TRBJ1-5, the full variable domain is GAGVSQSPRYKVAKRGQDVALRCDPISGHVSLFWYQQALGQGPEFLTYFQNEAQLDKSGLPSDRFFAERPEGSVSTLKIQRTQQEDSAVYLCASSSNRGPNQPQHFGDGTRLSIL.

This chain links TRBV7-6 with TRBJ2-1, with 16 nucleotides matching TRBD2. Germline CDR1 and CDR2: SGHVS and FNYEAQ. J was trimmed by 4 bases and V by 5 bases; bases with no gene match: 5. The CDR3 runs to 17 residues. This CDR3 reads CASSEGLAGGQYNEQFF. Here the CDR3 DNA reads TGTGCCAGCAGCGAGGGACTAGCGGGAGGGCAGTACAATGAGCAGTTCTTC.

The rearrangement links TRBV9 to TRBJ2-7; 7 bases line up with TRBD1. The germline gives CDR1 SGDLS, CDR2 YYNGEE. CDR3 size: 15 residues. V lost 0 bases and J lost 5; bases outside the gene matches: 8. CDR3 sequence reads: CASSVGDSLRNEQYF. The CDR3 nucleotides are TGTGCCAGCAGCGTAGGGGACAGTCTACGGAACGAGCAGTACTTC.

The chain links TRBV18 to TRBJ1-2; 10 bases match TRBD1. Trimming took 3 bases from V and 9 from J; bases not matched to a gene: 7. The CDR3 has 14 amino acids. Germline lookup yields CDR1 KGHSH and CDR2 LQKENI. The CDR3 sequence is CASSPSGQGHSYTF. The DNA for the CDR3 is TGTGCCAGCTCACCTTCGGGACAGGGGCACAGCTACACCTTC.

This clone was seen a handful of times. The CDR3 nucleotides read TGTGCCAGCAGCTTATCAGTGGGACAGGGCCCCTTCCAAGAGACCCAGTACTTC. Its protein is CASSLSVGQGPFQETQYF. V gene TRBV11-2 combines with J gene TRBJ2-5, with 9 bases that match TRBD1. Germline loops: CDR1 SGHAT, CDR2 FQNNGV. The V segment lost 2 bases and the J segment 1 base; nucleotides outside the gene matches: 11. The CDR3 covers 18 residues. The complete variable domain, with remaining parts taken from reference TRBV11-2 and TRBJ2-5, reads EAGVAQSPRYKIIEKRQSVAFWCNPISGHATLYWYQQILGQGPKLLIQFQNNGVVDDSQLPKDRFSAERLKGVDSTLKIQPAKLEDSAVYLCASSLSVGQGPFQETQYFGPGTRLLVL.

This sequence joins TRBV27 and TRBJ2-5, with no clear D. The germline CDR1 and CDR2 sequences are MNHEY and SMNVEV (reference sequence). V lost 4 bases and J lost 4, with 16 bases in between. The CDR3 consists of 15 residues. CDR3 bases: TGTGCCAGCAGTTCGTCCATAGGTCGTTTAGAGACCCAGTACTTC. It is translated as CASSSSIGRLETQYF.

The J gene is TRBJ1-4, the V gene TRBV6-6; D is ambiguous. V gave up 6 bases and J gave up 8 bases, with 10 bases separating them. This CDR3 has 12 residues. Germline V gene data show CDR1 as MNHNY and CDR2 as SVGAGI (reference sequence). This CDR3 is CASSLATEKLFF. Written as DNA, the CDR3 is TGTGCCAGCAGCCTAGCTACAGAAAAACTGTTTTTT.

The chain joins TRBV5-1 to TRBJ2-3; D is unclear. Trimming took off 4 bases at V and 1 base at J, with 13 bases between the two ends. Germline V lookup: CDR1 SGHRS, CDR2 YFSETQ. The CDR3 runs 15 residues. The DNA of the CDR3 is TGCGCCAGCAGCCCATTAGCAATACGCACAGATACGCAGTATTTT. Translated, it gives CASSPLAIRTDTQYF.

The V gene is TRBV5-4, the J gene TRBJ2-2; possibly TRBD1 for D (6 bases). Germline V gene sequence: CDR1 SGHNT, CDR2 YYREEE (reference sequence). The CDR3 runs 15 residues. Trimming shortened V by 4 bases and J by 1 base, and 11 bases separated the two germline ends. CDR3 coding DNA: TGTGCCAGCAGCGCTGACAGGTTGAACACCGGGGAGCTGTTTTTT. It translates to CASSADRLNTGELFF. Supplemented by reference TRBV5-4 and TRBJ2-2, the full variable domain reads ETGVTQSPTHLIKTRGQQVTLRCSSQSGHNTVSWYQQALGQGPQFIFQYYREEENGRGNFPPRFSGLQFPNYSSELNVNALELDDSALYLCASSADRLNTGELFFGEGSRLTVL.

J is TRBJ1-2 and V is TRBV5-4, with D perhaps TRBD1 (5 bases). V was cut by 0 bases and J by 7 bases, with 10 bases left in between. The CDR3 consists of 13 residues. Germline CDR1 and CDR2: SGHNT and YYREEE (reference sequence). CDR3 coding DNA: TGTGCCAGCAGCTTGGAGGGGTCTCTTGGCTACACCTTC. This encodes CASSLEGSLGYTF.

A few counts support this clone. This rearrangement joins TRBV9 to TRBJ2-3; 9 bases are a match to TRBD2. Germline CDR1 and CDR2: SGDLS and YYNGEE. The CDR3 length is 18 residues. V trimming: 0 bases; J trimming: 6 bases; junction bases outside the gene matches: 14. This CDR3 reads CASSVGRSSGGHADTQYF. CDR3 coding DNA: TGTGCCAGCAGCGTAGGGCGGAGTAGCGGGGGTCATGCGGATACGCAGTATTTT.

The chain links TRBV6-5 to TRBJ1-5, with D perhaps TRBD1 (6 bases). V lost 0 bases and J 5 bases, leaving 8 bases between the germline ends. CDR1 and CDR2 from the germline V gene are MNHEY and SVGAGI. This CDR3 contains 14 residues. CDR3 DNA: TGTGCCAGCAGTTACTCGGACAGACATCAGCCCCAGCATTTT. Its protein product is CASSYSDRHQPQHF.

V and J are TRBV5-4 and TRBJ2-7; 9 nucleotides agree with TRBD1. The CDR3 is made up of 15 amino acids. The germline V gene encodes CDR1 SGHNT and CDR2 YYREEE (reference sequence). Trimming cost V 4 bases and J 2 bases; bases outside gene matches: 7. The CDR3 DNA sequence: TGTGCCAGCAGCGGACTCACAGGGGGCGCCTACGAGCAGTACTTC. Its translation: CASSGLTGGAYEQYF.

The sample holds a few counts of this clone. The chain links TRBV9 to TRBJ2-2; D uncertain. The germline V and J ends were trimmed by 7 bases and 4 bases, with 2 bases remaining between them. Germline V gene lookup returns CDR1 SGDLS and CDR2 YYNGEE. This CDR3 has 10 amino acids. The CDR3 DNA sequence: TGTGCCAGCGGCACCGGGGAGCTGTTTTTT. Translation gives CASGTGELFF.

J is TRBJ2-5 and V is TRBV18, with D hard to call. V was pared by 1 base and J by 1 base, with 13 bases between. CDR3 length: 16 amino acids. Germline loops: CDR1 KGHSH, CDR2 LQKENI. CDR3 nucleotide sequence: TGTGCCAGCTCACCACGCCCGACTTACTTCCAAGAGACCCAGTACTTC. This codes for CASSPRPTYFQETQYF.

This clone was seen more than once but under ten times. V is TRBV9 and J is TRBJ2-2; 8 bases agree with TRBD1. The germline V gene has CDR1 SGDLS and CDR2 YYNGEE. The V gene end was trimmed by 4 bases and the J gene end by 5 bases; junction bases not matched to a gene: 4. CDR3 length equals 14 residues. The CDR3 loop is CASSLQGATGELFF. The CDR3 bases are TGTGCCAGCAGCCTCCAGGGGGCAACCGGGGAGCTGTTTTTT.

This chain uses TRBV11-2 with TRBJ2-5; tentative D call: TRBD1 (6 bases). The CDR3 loop spans 13 amino acids. With 1 base removed from V and 3 bases from J, the gap between germline ends came to 6 bases. Germline CDR1 SGHAT, CDR2 FQNNGV. The CDR3 DNA reads TGTGCCAGCAGCTTAGGGACAGAAGAGACCCAGTACTTC. It translates to CASSLGTEETQYF.

The chain recombines TRBV6-6 with TRBJ1-4; D is unclear. Germline V gene sequence: CDR1 MNHNY, CDR2 SVGAGI (reference sequence). The length of the CDR3 is 16 residues. V was clipped by 2 bases and J by 5 bases, with 15 bases between them. CDR3 coding DNA: TGTGCCAGCAGTTACCCGAATGGGCGCGGAAATGAAAAACTGTTTTTT. It is translated as CASSYPNGRGNEKLFF.

The chain uses TRBV6-6 and TRBJ1-1; D uncertain. CDR3 length equals 14 residues. CDR1 and CDR2 from the germline V gene are MNHNY and SVGAGI (reference sequence). Trimming stripped 2 bases from V and 3 bases from J, with 10 bases between. The CDR3 protein is CASSYALMDTEAFF. The CDR3 region has the DNA TGTGCCAGCAGTTACGCACTCATGGACACTGAAGCTTTCTTT.

This sequence joins TRBV19 and TRBJ2-2; tentative D call: TRBD1 (6 bases). This CDR3 has 14 residues. The V end lost 7 bases, the J end lost 7 bases, and 16 bases lay between the germline ends. The germline gives CDR1 LNHDA, CDR2 SQIVND (reference sequence). CDR3 nucleotide sequence: TGTGCCAGTAACCAACAGGGAACAGGCGGGGAGCTGTTTTTT. The encoded protein is CASNQQGTGGELFF.

V is TRBV13 and J is TRBJ2-7; 15 nucleotides match TRBD2. Germline CDR1 is PRHDT and CDR2 is FYEKMQ (reference sequence). The V and J ends lost 0 bases and 2 bases, in that order; junction bases with no gene match: 8. The CDR3 length is 19 residues. The CDR3 DNA follows: TGTGCCAGCAGCTTAGGCGGGGGACTAGCGGGAGGTCCCACCTACGAGCAGTACTTC. Amino acids: CASSLGGGLAGGPTYEQYF.

J is TRBJ2-7 and V is TRBV9; a weak D match, TRBD1 (5 bases). This CDR3 region has 14 residues. V lost 1 base and J 7 bases, leaving 15 bases between the germline ends. CDR1 is SGDLS, CDR2 YYNGEE, per germline. The CDR3 loop reads CASSVQGGPGEQYF. The CDR3 DNA reads as TGTGCCAGCAGCGTACAGGGCGGACCCGGAGAGCAGTACTTC.

The V call is TRBV10-2, the J call TRBJ1-4; D is ambiguous. Germline V gene sequence: CDR1 WSHSY, CDR2 SAAADI. This CDR3 is 15 amino acids long. Trimming left V 5 bases short and J 0 bases short, with 10 bases between. CDR3 sequence reads: CASSKFAATNEKLFF. The CDR3 nucleotides read TGCGCCAGCAGTAAGTTCGCGGCAACTAATGAAAAACTGTTTTTT.

The genes are TRBV6-5 and TRBJ2-1; D could derive from TRBD1 or TRBD2 (5 bases each). Germline assignment: CDR1 MNHEY and CDR2 SVGAGI. Deletions cut 6 bases from V and 6 bases from J, with 15 bases between. The CDR3 length is 14 residues. The CDR3 nucleotides read TGTGCCAGCAGCCCCGGGTGGGGGAGCAATGAGCAGTTCTTC. Translated, it gives CASSPGWGSNEQFF.